These 13 T cell receptor beta chains were sequenced from one sample in a study of blood T cell repertoires in COVID-19. Produced via immunoSEQ multiplex PCR; TCRdb's table is partial and in-frame only. The profile shows some 110,000 clones, approximately 83% of them singletons. Sequenced: peripheral blood. These receptors originate from a woman in her 70s with acute or convalescent COVID-19.

The chain has TRBV6-5 and TRBJ1-2; D gene ambiguous. The CDR3 runs to 16 residues. Germline assignment: CDR1 MNHEY and CDR2 SVGAGI. Trimming shortened V by 4 bases and J by 1 base, and 16 bases separated the two germline ends. The CDR3 DNA is TGTGCCAGCAGTTCCAGCCAGACGGGGTTTAACTATGGCTACACCTTC. As protein: CASSSSQTGFNYGYTF.

The chain has TRBV6-1 and TRBJ2-7; tentative D call: TRBD1 (6 bases). Trimming removed 3 bases from V and 3 bases from J, with 12 bases in between. Germline lookup yields CDR1 MNHNS and CDR2 SASEGT. CDR3 size: 14 residues. The CDR3 nucleotides are TGTGCCAGCAGTGAGTTCGGACAGAGCTACGAGCAGTACTTC. It translates to CASSEFGQSYEQYF.

In this sample, this clone turned up a few times. The CDR3 region has the DNA TGTGCCAGTTCACAGGGCTATGGCTACACCTTC. It codes for CASSQGYGYTF. The chain has TRBV19 and TRBJ1-2, with D perhaps TRBD1 (6 bases). CDR1 and CDR2 (germline): LNHDA, SQIVND (reference sequence). This CDR3 spans 11 amino acids. V was trimmed by 8 bases and J by 4 bases, leaving 8 bases between them.

The chain uses TRBV3-1 (or the pseudogene TRBV3-2) and TRBJ1-1; D is undetermined. Germline CDR1 is LGHDT and CDR2 is YNNKEL (reference sequence). CDR3 length equals 14 residues. The ends were cut back, 1 base at V and 1 base at J, with 7 bases in the middle. CDR3 sequence: CASSQGYGNTEAFF. The CDR3 nucleotides read TGTGCCAGCAGCCAAGGTTACGGGAACACTGAAGCTTTCTTT.

This sequence joins TRBV7-8 and TRBJ1-4; D is possibly TRBD1 (5 bases). This CDR3 comprises 16 residues. In germline, CDR1 is SGHVS, CDR2 FQNEAQ. Trimming removed 4 bases from V and 5 bases from J, with 17 bases in between. In nucleotides, the CDR3 is TGTGCCAGCAGCTCCGGTCAATGGGGGGGAAATGAAAAACTGTTTTTT. Encoded protein: CASSSGQWGGNEKLFF. Looking up the rest from reference TRBV7-8 and TRBJ1-4 gives the full variable domain: GAGVSQSPRYKVAKRGQDVALRCDPISGHVSLFWYQQALGQGPEFLTYFQNEAQLDKSGLPSDRFFAERPEGSVSTLKIQRTQQEDSAVYLCASSSGQWGGNEKLFFGSGTQLSVL.

The chain combines TRBV2 with TRBJ1-4; no clear D gene. The CDR3 has 13 amino acids. The V end was cut by 6 bases, the J end by 5 bases, with 10 bases between. CDR1 and CDR2 (germline): SNHLY, FYNNEI. The CDR3 bases are TGTGCCAGCAGCTTGGGGAGAAATGAAAAACTGTTTTTT. Translating gives CASSLGRNEKLFF.

This chain connects TRBV6-1 to TRBJ2-7; tentative D call: TRBD1 (5 bases). The CDR3 contains 14 residues. V was shortened by 1 base and J by 2 bases, with 9 bases between the two germline ends. Germline V gene lookup returns CDR1 MNHNS and CDR2 SASEGT. The CDR3 loop is CASSEEGPTYEQYF. CDR3 nucleotide sequence: TGTGCCAGCAGTGAAGAGGGGCCGACCTACGAGCAGTACTTC.

CDR3 region: CASSRNGGLATEAFF. DNA for the CDR3: TGCGCCAGCAGCCGTAACGGCGGGTTGGCCACTGAAGCTTTCTTT. The chain links TRBV4-1 to TRBJ1-1, with D hard to call. Trimming took off 4 bases at V and 4 bases at J, with 16 bases between the two ends. Germline V gene data show CDR1 as MGHRA and CDR2 as YSYEKL. The CDR3 is 15 residues long.

V gene TRBV9 combines with J gene TRBJ1-6; the match to TRBD1 covers 7 bases. Germline assignment: CDR1 SGDLS and CDR2 YYNGEE. Losses at the gene ends were 4 bases for V and 7 bases for J; bases not matched to a gene: 5. The CDR3 is 14 amino acids. As DNA, the CDR3 is TGTGCCAGCAGCCTGGGACAGCGGAATTCACCCCTCCACTTT. It codes for CASSLGQRNSPLHF. Full variable domain (rest looked up from reference TRBV9 and TRBJ1-6): DSGVTQTPKHLITATGQRVTLRCSPRSGDLSVYWYQQSLDQGLQFLIQYYNGEERAKGNILERFSAQQFPDLHSELNLSSLELGDSALYFCASSLGQRNSPLHFGNGTRLTVT.

This chain links TRBV29-1 with TRBJ1-1; D is possibly TRBD1 (6 bases). CDR1 and CDR2 (germline): SQVTM, ANQGSEA. This CDR3 is built from 14 residues. V dropped 2 bases and J dropped 4 bases, with 14 bases sitting between them. CDR3 region: CSVEPERGGTEAFF. The CDR3 nucleotides read TGCAGCGTTGAACCTGAAAGGGGGGGCACTGAAGCTTTCTTT.

This clone was counted once. This sequence joins TRBV21-1 and TRBJ2-1; the D call of TRBD2 is as the table states it, not checked on the DNA. TRBV21-1 counts as a pseudogene. This CDR3 is 16 amino acids long. The DNA of the CDR3 is TGTGCCAGCAGCTGTACCCCAGCGGGGGAGACGGATGAGCAGTTCTTC. As protein: CASSCTPAGETDEQFF.

The CDR3: CASSNRDRHQPQHF. CDR3 DNA sequence: TGTGCCAGCAGCAACCGGGACAGGCATCAGCCCCAGCATTTT. V is TRBV6-5 and J is TRBJ1-5, with TRBD1 matching 8 bases. This CDR3 contains 14 residues. Unmatched junction bases numbered 6, after V lost 6 bases and J lost 5 bases. Germline V gene lookup returns CDR1 MNHEY and CDR2 SVGAGI.

This clone came up a few times. The V and J genes are TRBV3-1 (or the pseudogene TRBV3-2) and TRBJ1-5; D is unclear. Trimming left V 2 bases short and J 4 bases short, with 12 bases between. The CDR3 consists of 15 residues. Germline V gene sequence: CDR1 LGHDT, CDR2 YNNKEL (reference sequence). CDR3 protein: CASSQSYAGNQPQHF. The CDR3 DNA is TGTGCCAGCAGCCAATCGTACGCCGGGAATCAGCCCCAGCATTTT.